The 16 T cell receptor beta chains below were found in one sample sequenced in a study of PD-L1 blockade in urothelial cancer. Produced via immunoSEQ multiplex PCR; TCRdb's table is partial and in-frame only. This sample has 11,000 to 15,000 clones, with 88% found just once. The sample here was PBMCs, taken around atezolizumab (anti-PD-L1) treatment. These receptor sequences come from an older man with urothelial cancer.

The J gene is TRBJ1-3, the V gene TRBV30, with D maybe TRBD1 (5 bases). The CDR3 contains 14 residues. V was trimmed by 2 bases and J by 2 bases, leaving 10 bases between them. Germline lookup yields CDR1 GTSNPN and CDR2 SVGIG (reference sequence). As DNA, the CDR3 is TGTGCCTGGAGTCGGGCAGGGACTGGAAACACCATATATTTT. This gives the protein CAWSRAGTGNTIYF.

The V call is TRBV14, the J call TRBJ2-4; no reliable D call. Trimming took 1 base from V and 11 from J, leaving 9 bases between them. This CDR3 comprises 12 residues. Germline assignment: CDR1 SGHDN and CDR2 FVKESK. The chain's CDR3 is CASSQGGAFQYF. CDR3 DNA: TGTGCCAGCAGCCAAGGAGGAGCCTTTCAGTACTTC.

In this sample, this clone turned up once. The V gene is TRBV10-3, the J gene TRBJ1-1; a weak D match, TRBD1 (5 bases). From germline, CDR1 is ENHRY and CDR2 SYGVKD. V was trimmed by 4 bases and J by 3 bases, leaving 9 bases between them. This CDR3 is 13 amino acids long. The CDR3 DNA reads TGTGCCATCAGTGTGACCAGGGACACTGAAGCTTTCTTT. It encodes CAISVTRDTEAFF.

This CDR3 is CASSPGTSGTYEQYF. CDR3 coding DNA: TGCGCCAGCAGCCCGGGGACTAGCGGTACCTACGAGCAGTACTTC. This chain joins TRBV5-1 and TRBJ2-7; the match to TRBD2 covers 11 bases. From germline, CDR1 is SGHRS and CDR2 YFSETQ. Trimming removed 4 bases from V and 2 bases from J; junction bases left unmatched: 5. The CDR3 is made up of 15 amino acids.

The rearrangement uses TRBV2 and TRBJ2-2; TRBD1 might be the D (5 bases). V lost 9 bases and J 3 bases, leaving 8 bases between the germline ends. CDR1 is SNHLY and CDR2 is FYNNEI in the germline V gene. The CDR3 runs to 12 residues. The CDR3 DNA is TGTGCCAGTGGCAGGGACACCGGGGAGCTGTTTTTT. Protein product: CASGRDTGELFF.

V gene TRBV21-1 combines with J gene TRBJ2-5; the D segment call TRBD2 is taken from the table without a DNA check. TRBV21-1 is designated a pseudogene. The CDR3 loop spans 14 amino acids. CDR3 sequence: CASSSGGAGETQYF. DNA for the CDR3: TGTGCCAGCAGCAGCGGGGGGGCCGGGGAGACCCAGTACTTC.

V gene TRBV4-1 combines with J gene TRBJ1-1; D possibly corresponds to TRBD1 (5 bases). Germline-derived CDR1 and CDR2 are MGHRA and YSYEKL. V was trimmed by 5 bases and J by 4 bases, leaving 17 bases between them. The CDR3 consists of 15 residues. The CDR3 DNA sequence: TGCGCCAGCAGCTTAGAAAGGGGCCGAGCCACTGAAGCTTTCTTT. Its translation: CASSLERGRATEAFF.

As DNA, the CDR3 is TGTGCCAGCAACGGACAGGTAATGTCATTTAACACTGAAGCTTTCTTT. The encoded protein is CASNGQVMSFNTEAFF. The rearrangement joins TRBV2 to TRBJ1-1; 7 bases are shared with TRBD1. The CDR3 is 16 amino acids. The junction had 13 bases not matched to a gene; V was cut back by 7 bases and J by 2 bases. Germline V gives CDR1 SNHLY, CDR2 FYNNEI.

This rearrangement joins TRBV7-9 to TRBJ2-3, with TRBD2 matching 11 bases. Germline values: CDR1 SEHNR, CDR2 FQNEAQ (reference sequence). This CDR3 is 17 amino acids long. Losses at the gene ends were 4 bases for V and 2 bases for J; bases not matched to a gene: 8. CDR3 DNA sequence: TGTGCCAGCAGCTCATCACCTAGCGGGGGGTCCACAGATACGCAGTATTTT. Translating gives CASSSSPSGGSTDTQYF. Looking up the rest from reference TRBV7-9 and TRBJ2-3 gives the full variable domain: DTGVSQNPRHKITKRGQNVTFRCDPISEHNRLYWYRQTLGQGPEFLTYFQNEAQLEKSRLLSDRFSAERPKGSFSTLEIQRTEQGDSAMYLCASSSSPSGGSTDTQYFGPGTRLTVL.

This clone was seen once. The chain is built from TRBV15 and TRBJ1-4; tentatively, D is TRBD1 (5 bases). V lost 5 bases, J lost 7 bases, and 20 bases lay in between. The CDR3 is made up of 16 amino acids. Looked up from germline, CDR1 is LNHNV and CDR2 is YYDKDF (reference sequence). CDR3 loop: CATSEPRYQGGEKLFF. Written as DNA, the CDR3 is TGTGCCACCAGCGAGCCCCGATACCAGGGAGGTGAAAAACTGTTTTTT.

The chain links TRBV25-1 to TRBJ2-3; tentative D call: TRBD2 (5 bases). Germline loops: CDR1 MGHDK, CDR2 SYGVNS. Trimming took 7 bases from V and 2 from J, leaving 16 bases between them. The CDR3 length is 15 residues. Written as DNA, the CDR3 is TGTGCCAGCAATCGGGGAATCGGGTTCACAGATACGCAGTATTTT. Translating gives CASNRGIGFTDTQYF. Combining the CDR3 with reference TRBV25-1 and TRBJ2-3 gives the whole variable domain EADIYQTPRYLVIGTGKKITLECSQTMGHDKMYWYQQDPGMELHLIHYSYGVNSTEKGDLSSESTVSRIRTEHFPLTLESARPSHTSQYLCASNRGIGFTDTQYFGPGTRLTVL.

This sequence joins TRBV5-1 and TRBJ2-7; D may be TRBD2 (6 bases). The V and J ends lost 2 bases and 3 bases respectively, with 12 bases between them. Germline V gene data show CDR1 as SGHRS and CDR2 as YFSETQ. This CDR3 comprises 14 residues. The CDR3 is CASSFLSGDYEQYF. The DNA of the CDR3 is TGCGCCAGCAGCTTTTTGTCGGGGGACTACGAGCAGTACTTC.

The chain carries TRBV14 and TRBJ1-6; unclear D gene. Trimming removed 1 base from V and 8 bases from J, with 12 bases in between. Germline values: CDR1 SGHDN, CDR2 FVKESK. The CDR3 consists of 15 residues. The chain's CDR3 is CASSQGLADYSPLHF. The CDR3 nucleotides read TGTGCCAGCAGCCAAGGATTGGCGGATTATTCACCCCTCCACTTT.

This clone was observed once. The chain carries TRBV19 and TRBJ2-1; possible D gene TRBD2, 7 bases. The germline gives CDR1 LNHDA, CDR2 SQIVND (reference sequence). The CDR3 is 15 residues long. V was shortened by 3 bases and J by 8 bases, with 17 bases between the two germline ends. The CDR3 reads CASSIMGGGKDEQFF. CDR3 coding DNA: TGTGCCAGTAGTATTATGGGGGGGGGCAAGGATGAGCAGTTCTTC.

This clone has only a few counts. This chain uses TRBV4-1 with TRBJ1-1, with D hard to call. The germline V and J ends were trimmed by 1 base and 4 bases, with 16 bases remaining between them. Germline CDR1 and CDR2: MGHRA and YSYEKL. The CDR3 runs 16 residues. CDR3: CASSQVWAGGSTEAFF. For the CDR3, the DNA is TGCGCCAGCAGCCAAGTGTGGGCAGGAGGGAGCACTGAAGCTTTCTTT.

The chain links TRBV19 to TRBJ1-5; TRBD1 matches 12 bases. J was trimmed by 6 bases and V by 7 bases; bases with no gene match: 4. The CDR3 covers 14 residues. In germline, CDR1 is LNHDA, CDR2 SQIVND (reference sequence). The CDR3 here is CASKPGQGAQPQHF. The CDR3 bases are TGTGCCAGTAAACCGGGACAGGGGGCTCAGCCCCAGCATTTT.